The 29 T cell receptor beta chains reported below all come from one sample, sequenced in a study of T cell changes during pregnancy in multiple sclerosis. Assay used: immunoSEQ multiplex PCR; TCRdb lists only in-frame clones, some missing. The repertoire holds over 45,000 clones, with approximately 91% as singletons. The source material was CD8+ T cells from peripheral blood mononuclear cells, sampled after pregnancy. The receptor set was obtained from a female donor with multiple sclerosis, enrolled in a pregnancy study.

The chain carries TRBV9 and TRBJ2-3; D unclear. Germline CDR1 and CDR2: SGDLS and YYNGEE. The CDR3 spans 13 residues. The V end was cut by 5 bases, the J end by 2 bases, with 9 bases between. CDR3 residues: CASSSTPTDTQYF. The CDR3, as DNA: TGTGCCAGCAGTTCTACGCCCACAGATACGCAGTATTTT.

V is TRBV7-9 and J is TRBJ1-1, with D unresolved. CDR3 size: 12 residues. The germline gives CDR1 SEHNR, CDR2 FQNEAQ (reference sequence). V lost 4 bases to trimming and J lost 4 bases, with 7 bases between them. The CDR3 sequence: CASSSEGTEAFF. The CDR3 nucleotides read TGTGCCAGCAGCTCCGAGGGCACTGAAGCTTTCTTT.

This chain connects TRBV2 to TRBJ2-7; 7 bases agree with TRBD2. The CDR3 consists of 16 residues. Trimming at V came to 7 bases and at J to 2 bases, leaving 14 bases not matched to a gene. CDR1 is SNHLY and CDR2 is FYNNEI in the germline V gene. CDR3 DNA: TGTGCCAGCACCCCGGGGGGAGAGTTGTTCGCCTACGAGCAGTACTTC. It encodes CASTPGGELFAYEQYF.

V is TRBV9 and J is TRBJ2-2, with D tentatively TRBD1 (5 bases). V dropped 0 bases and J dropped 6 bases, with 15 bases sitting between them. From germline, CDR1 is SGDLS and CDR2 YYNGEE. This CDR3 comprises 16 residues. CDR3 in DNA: TGTGCCAGCAGCGTAGCGTGGCGGTGGGGCGCCGGGGAGCTGTTTTTT. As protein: CASSVAWRWGAGELFF.

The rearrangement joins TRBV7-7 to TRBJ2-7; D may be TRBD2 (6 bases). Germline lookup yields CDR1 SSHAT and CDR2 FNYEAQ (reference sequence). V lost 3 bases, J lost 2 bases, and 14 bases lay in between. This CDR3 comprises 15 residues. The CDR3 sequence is CASSFRQGGTYEQYF. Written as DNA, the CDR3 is TGTGCCAGCAGCTTCAGGCAGGGAGGTACCTACGAGCAGTACTTC. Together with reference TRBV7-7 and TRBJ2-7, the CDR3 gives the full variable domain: GAGVSQSPRYKVTKRGQDVTLRCDPISSHATLYWYQQALGQGPEFLTYFNYEAQPDKSGLPSDRFSAERPEGSISTLTIQRTEQRDSAMYRCASSFRQGGTYEQYFGPGTRLTVT.

CDR3 in amino acids: CAISDIDEQYF. The CDR3 DNA sequence: TGTGCCATCAGTGATATAGACGAGCAGTACTTC. The chain couples TRBV10-3 to TRBJ2-7; D ambiguous. V lost 3 bases and J 5 bases, leaving 5 bases between the germline ends. Germline V gene sequence: CDR1 ENHRY, CDR2 SYGVKD. The length of the CDR3 is 11 residues.

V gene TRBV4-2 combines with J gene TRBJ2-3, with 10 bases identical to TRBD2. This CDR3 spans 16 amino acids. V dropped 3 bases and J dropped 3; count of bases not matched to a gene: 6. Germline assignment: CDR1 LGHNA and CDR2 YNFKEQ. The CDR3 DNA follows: TGTGCCAGCAGCCATACAGCGGGAGGGGGGACAGATACGCAGTATTTT. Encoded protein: CASSHTAGGGTDTQYF.

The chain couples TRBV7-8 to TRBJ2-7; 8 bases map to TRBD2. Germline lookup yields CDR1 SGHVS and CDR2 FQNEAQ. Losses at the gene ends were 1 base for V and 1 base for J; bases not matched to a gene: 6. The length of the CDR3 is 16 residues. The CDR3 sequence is CASSLDRSSGSYEQYF. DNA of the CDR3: TGTGCCAGCAGCTTAGATCGGTCTAGCGGGTCCTACGAGCAGTACTTC. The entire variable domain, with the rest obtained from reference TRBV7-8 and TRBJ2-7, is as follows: GAGVSQSPRYKVAKRGQDVALRCDPISGHVSLFWYQQALGQGPEFLTYFQNEAQLDKSGLPSDRFFAERPEGSVSTLKIQRTQQEDSAVYLCASSLDRSSGSYEQYFGPGTRLTVT.

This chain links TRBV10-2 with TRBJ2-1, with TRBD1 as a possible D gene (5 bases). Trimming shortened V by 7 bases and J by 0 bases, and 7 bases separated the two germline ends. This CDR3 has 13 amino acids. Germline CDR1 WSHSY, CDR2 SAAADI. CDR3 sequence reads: CASTDSSYNEQFF. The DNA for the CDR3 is TGCGCCAGCACAGACAGCTCCTACAATGAGCAGTTCTTC.

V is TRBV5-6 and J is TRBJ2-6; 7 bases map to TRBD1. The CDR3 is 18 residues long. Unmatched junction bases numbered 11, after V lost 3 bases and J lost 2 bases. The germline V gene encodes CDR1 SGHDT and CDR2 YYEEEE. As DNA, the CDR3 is TGTGCCAGCAGCTACAGACAGGGTACTTTGGCTGGGGCCAACGTCCTGACTTTC. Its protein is CASSYRQGTLAGANVLTF.

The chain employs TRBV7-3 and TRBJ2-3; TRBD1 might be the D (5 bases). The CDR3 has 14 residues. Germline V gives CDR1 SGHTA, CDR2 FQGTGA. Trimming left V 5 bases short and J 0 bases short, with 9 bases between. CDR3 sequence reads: CASSGAPSTDTQYF. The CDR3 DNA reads TGTGCCAGCAGCGGGGCCCCTAGCACAGATACGCAGTATTTT. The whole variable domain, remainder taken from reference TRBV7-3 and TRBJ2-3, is GAGVSQTPSNKVTEKGKYVELRCDPISGHTALYWYRQSLGQGPEFLIYFQGTGAADDSGLPNDRFFAVRPEGSVSTLKIQRTERGDSAVYLCASSGAPSTDTQYFGPGTRLTVL.

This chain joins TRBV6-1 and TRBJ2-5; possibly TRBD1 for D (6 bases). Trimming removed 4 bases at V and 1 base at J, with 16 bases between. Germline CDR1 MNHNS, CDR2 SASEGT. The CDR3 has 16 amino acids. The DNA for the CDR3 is TGTGCCAGCAGTGGGTCGTTATTCAGGGGCCAAGAGACCCAGTACTTC. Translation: CASSGSLFRGQETQYF.

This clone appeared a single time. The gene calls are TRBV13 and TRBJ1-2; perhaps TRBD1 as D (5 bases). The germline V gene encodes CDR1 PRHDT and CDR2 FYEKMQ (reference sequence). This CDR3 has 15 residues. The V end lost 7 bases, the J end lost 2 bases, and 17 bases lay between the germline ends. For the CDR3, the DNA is TGTGCCAGCATCTCCTTTCAGGGCGCGAACTATGGCTACACCTTC. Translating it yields CASISFQGANYGYTF. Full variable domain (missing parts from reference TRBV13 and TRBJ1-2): AAGVIQSPRHLIKEKRETATLKCYPIPRHDTVYWYQQGPGQDPQFLISFYEKMQSDKGSIPDRFSAQQFSDYHSELNMSSLELGDSALYFCASISFQGANYGYTFGSGTRLTVV.

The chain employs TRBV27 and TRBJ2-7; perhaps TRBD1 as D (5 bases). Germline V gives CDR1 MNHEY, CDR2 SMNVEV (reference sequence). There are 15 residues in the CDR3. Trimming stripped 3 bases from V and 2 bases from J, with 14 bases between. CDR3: CASSFSAGKTYEQYF. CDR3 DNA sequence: TGTGCCAGCAGTTTCTCGGCAGGGAAGACCTACGAGCAGTACTTC.

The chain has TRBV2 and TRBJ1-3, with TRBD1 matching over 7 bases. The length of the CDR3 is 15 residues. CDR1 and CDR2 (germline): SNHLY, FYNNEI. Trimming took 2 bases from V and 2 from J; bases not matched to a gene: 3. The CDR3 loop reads CASSESTGAGNTIYF. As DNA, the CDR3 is TGTGCCAGCAGTGAATCCACAGGGGCTGGAAACACCATATATTTT.

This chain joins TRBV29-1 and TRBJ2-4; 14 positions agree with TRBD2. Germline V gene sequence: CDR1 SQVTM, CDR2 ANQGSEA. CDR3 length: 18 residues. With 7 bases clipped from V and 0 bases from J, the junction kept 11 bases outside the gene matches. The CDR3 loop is CSASGLAGVRLAKNIQYF. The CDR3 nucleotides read TGCAGCGCCTCGGGACTAGCGGGAGTGAGGTTAGCCAAAAACATTCAGTACTTC. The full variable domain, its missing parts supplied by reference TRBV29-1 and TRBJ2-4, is SAVISQKPSRDICQRGTSLTIQCQVDSQVTMMFWYRQQPGQSLTLIATANQGSEATYESGFVIDKFPISRPNLTFSTLTVSNMSPEDSSIYLCSASGLAGVRLAKNIQYFGAGTRLSVL.

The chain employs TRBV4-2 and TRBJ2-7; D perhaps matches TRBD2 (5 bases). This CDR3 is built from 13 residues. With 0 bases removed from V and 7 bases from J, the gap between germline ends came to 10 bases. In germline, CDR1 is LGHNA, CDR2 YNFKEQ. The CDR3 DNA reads TGTGCCAGCAGCCAAGAAACGCGCGGGGAGCAGTACTTC. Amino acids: CASSQETRGEQYF.

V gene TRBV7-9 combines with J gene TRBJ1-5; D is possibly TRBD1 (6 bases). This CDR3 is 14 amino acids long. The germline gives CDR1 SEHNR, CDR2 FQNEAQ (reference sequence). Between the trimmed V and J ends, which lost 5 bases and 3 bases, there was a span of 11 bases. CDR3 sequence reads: CASSRTGLNQPQHF. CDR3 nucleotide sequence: TGTGCCAGCAGCCGAACAGGGCTCAATCAGCCCCAGCATTTT.

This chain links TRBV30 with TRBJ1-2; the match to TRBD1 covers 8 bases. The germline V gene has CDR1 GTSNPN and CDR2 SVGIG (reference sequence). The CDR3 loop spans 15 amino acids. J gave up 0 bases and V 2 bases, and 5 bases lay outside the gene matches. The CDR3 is CAWSPGQGTNYGYTF. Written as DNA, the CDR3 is TGTGCCTGGAGTCCCGGACAGGGAACTAACTATGGCTACACCTTC.

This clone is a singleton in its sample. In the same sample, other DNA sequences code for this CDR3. The CDR3 DNA reads TGTGCCAGCTCGCGTCCGGGACAGGAGTCCTACGAGCAGTACTTC. Translated: CASSRPGQESYEQYF. This chain connects TRBV18 to TRBJ2-7, with 8 bases that match TRBD1. The length of the CDR3 is 15 residues. Germline values: CDR1 KGHSH, CDR2 LQKENI. With V trimmed by 6 bases and J by 1 base, 8 bases remained unmatched.

The CDR3 region is CASSSTGRGNTEAFF. CDR3 DNA sequence: TGTGCCAGCAGCTCGACAGGGCGAGGGAACACTGAAGCTTTCTTT. The V gene is TRBV5-4, the J gene TRBJ1-1; 7 bases are a match to TRBD1. The ends lost 3 bases at V and 1 base at J; junction bases unmatched: 6. This CDR3 region has 15 residues. Germline-derived CDR1 and CDR2 are SGHNT and YYREEE (reference sequence).

Here the CDR3 DNA reads TGTGCCAGCAGCTTAGCCAGGTATGAAGCTTTCTTT. Protein sequence: CASSLARYEAFF. The chain uses TRBV13 and TRBJ1-1; D is uncertain. Germline V gives CDR1 PRHDT, CDR2 FYEKMQ (reference sequence). Between the trimmed V and J ends, which lost 1 base and 7 bases, there was a span of 7 bases. The CDR3 extends over 12 amino acids.

The CDR3 coding sequence is TGCGCCAGCAGCTTGGGCGGGACAGGGTCCACTGAAGCTTTCTTT. It specifies CASSLGGTGSTEAFF. The chain has TRBV5-1 and TRBJ1-1; 9 nucleotides line up with TRBD1. CDR1 is SGHRS and CDR2 is YFSETQ in the germline V gene. This CDR3 contains 15 residues. Trimming at V came to 0 bases and at J to 4 bases, leaving 4 bases not matched to a gene.

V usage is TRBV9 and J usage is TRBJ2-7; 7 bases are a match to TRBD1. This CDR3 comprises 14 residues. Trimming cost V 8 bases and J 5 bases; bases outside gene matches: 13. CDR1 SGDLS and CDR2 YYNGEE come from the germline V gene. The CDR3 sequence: CASSTGAFGDEQYF. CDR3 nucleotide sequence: TGTGCCAGTTCCACAGGGGCCTTTGGGGACGAGCAGTACTTC.

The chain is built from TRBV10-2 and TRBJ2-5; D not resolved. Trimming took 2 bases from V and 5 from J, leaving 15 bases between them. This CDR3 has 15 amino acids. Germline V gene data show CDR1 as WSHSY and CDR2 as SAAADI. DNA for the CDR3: TGCGCCAGCAGTGAGGTTAGCTTCGTTTACGAGACCCAGTACTTC. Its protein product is CASSEVSFVYETQYF.

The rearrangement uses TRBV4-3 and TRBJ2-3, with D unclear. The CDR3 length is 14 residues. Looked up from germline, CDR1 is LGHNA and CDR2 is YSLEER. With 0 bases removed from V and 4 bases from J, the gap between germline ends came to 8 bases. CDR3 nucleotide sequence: TGCGCCAGCAGCCAAGATACCCGGGCAGATACGCAGTATTTT. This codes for CASSQDTRADTQYF.

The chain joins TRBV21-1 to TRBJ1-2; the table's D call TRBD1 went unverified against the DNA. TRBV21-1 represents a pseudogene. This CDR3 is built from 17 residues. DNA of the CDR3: TGTGCCAGCAGCAAAAATCTCCCAGGGAAGGAATTCTATGGCTACACCTTC. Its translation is CASSKNLPGKEFYGYTF.

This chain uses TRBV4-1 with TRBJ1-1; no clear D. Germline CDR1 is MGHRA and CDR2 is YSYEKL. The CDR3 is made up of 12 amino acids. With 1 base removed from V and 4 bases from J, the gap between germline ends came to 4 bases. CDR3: CASSQGVTEAFF. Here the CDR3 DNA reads TGCGCCAGCAGCCAAGGAGTCACTGAAGCTTTCTTT.

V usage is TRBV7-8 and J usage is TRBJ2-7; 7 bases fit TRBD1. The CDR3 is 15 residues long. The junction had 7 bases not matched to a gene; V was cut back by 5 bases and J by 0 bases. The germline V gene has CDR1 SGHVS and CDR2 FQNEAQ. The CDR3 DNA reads TGTGCCAGCAGCCCAGGGACAGCGAACTCCTACGAGCAGTACTTC. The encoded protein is CASSPGTANSYEQYF.